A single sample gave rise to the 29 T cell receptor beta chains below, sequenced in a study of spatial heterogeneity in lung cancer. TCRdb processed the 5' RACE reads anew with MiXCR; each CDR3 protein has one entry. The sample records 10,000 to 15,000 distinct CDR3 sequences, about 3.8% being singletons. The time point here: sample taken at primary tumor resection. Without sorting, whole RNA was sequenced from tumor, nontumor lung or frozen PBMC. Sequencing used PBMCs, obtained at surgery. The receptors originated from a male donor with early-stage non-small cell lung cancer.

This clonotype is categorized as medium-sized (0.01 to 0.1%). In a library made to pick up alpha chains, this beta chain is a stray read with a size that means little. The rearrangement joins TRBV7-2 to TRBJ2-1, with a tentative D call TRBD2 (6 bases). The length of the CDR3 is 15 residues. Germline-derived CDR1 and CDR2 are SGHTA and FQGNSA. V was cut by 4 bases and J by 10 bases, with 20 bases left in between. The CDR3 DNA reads TGTGCCAGCAGCTCCGGGACTCCCCCGAGGGACGAGCAGTTCTTC. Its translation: CASSSGTPPRDEQFF.

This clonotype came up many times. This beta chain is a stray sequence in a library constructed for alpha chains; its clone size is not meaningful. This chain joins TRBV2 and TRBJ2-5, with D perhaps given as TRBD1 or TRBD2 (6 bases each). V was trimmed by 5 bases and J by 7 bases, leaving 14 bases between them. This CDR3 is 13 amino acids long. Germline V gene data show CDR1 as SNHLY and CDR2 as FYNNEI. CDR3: CASSSDGGGTQYF. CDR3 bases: TGTGCCAGCAGTTCCGACGGGGGCGGGACCCAGTACTTC.

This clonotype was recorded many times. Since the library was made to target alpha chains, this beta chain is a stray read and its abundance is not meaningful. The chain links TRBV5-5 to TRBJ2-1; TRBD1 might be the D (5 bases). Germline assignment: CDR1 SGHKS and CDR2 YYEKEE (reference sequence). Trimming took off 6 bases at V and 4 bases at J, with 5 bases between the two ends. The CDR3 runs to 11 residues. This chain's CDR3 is CASNRYNEQFF. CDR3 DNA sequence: TGTGCCAGCAACAGGTACAATGAGCAGTTCTTC.

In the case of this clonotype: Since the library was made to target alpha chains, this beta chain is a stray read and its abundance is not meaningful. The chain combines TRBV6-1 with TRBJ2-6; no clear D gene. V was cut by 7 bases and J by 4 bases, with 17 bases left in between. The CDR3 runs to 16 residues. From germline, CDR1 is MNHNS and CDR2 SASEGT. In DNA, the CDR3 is TGTGCCAGCACTCTAGGATTCCTGCTCGGGGCCAACGTCCTGACTTTC. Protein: CASTLGFLLGANVLTF.

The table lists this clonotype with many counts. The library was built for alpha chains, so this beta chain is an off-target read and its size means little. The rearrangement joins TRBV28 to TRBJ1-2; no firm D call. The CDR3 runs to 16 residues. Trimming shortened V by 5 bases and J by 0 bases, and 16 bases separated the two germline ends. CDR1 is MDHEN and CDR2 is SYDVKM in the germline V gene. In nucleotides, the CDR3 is TGTGCCAGCAGTCCCGTCAATCTGTACGCTAACTATGGCTACACCTTC. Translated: CASSPVNLYANYGYTF.

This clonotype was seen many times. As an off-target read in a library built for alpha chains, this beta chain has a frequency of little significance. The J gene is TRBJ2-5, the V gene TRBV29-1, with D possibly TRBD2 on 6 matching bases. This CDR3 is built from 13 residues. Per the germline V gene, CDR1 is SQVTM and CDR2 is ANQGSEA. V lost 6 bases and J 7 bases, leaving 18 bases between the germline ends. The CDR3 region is CSVDNADGGTQYF. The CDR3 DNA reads TGCAGCGTCGACAACGCGGACGGGGGGACCCAGTACTTC.

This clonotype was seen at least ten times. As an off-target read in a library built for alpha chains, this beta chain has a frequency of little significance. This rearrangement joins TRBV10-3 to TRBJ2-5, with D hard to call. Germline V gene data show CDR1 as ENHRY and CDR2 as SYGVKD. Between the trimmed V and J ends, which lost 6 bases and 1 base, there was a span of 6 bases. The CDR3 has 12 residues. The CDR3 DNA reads TGTGCCATCAGAGGGCTCCAAGAGACCCAGTACTTC. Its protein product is CAIRGLQETQYF.

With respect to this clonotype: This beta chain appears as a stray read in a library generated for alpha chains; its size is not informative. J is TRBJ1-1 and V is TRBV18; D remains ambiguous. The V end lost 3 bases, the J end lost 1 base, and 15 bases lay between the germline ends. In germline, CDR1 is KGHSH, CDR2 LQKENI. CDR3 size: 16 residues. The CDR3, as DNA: TGTGCCAGCTCACCGAATTCCATGTTAAGGAACACTGAAGCTTTCTTT. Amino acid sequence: CASSPNSMLRNTEAFF.

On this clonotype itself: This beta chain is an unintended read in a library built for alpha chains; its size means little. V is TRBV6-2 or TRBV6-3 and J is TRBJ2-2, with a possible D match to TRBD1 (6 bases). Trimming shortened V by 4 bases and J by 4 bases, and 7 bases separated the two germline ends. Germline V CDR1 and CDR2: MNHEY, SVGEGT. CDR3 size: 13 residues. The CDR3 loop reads CASSWGRTGELFF. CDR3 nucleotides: TGTGCCAGCAGTTGGGGGCGCACCGGGGAGCTGTTTTTT.

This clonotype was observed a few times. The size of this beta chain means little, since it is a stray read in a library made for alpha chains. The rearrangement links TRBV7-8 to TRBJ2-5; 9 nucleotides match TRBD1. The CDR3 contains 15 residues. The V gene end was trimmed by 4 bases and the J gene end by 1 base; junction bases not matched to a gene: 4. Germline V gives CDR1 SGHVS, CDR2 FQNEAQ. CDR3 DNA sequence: TGTGCCAGCAGCTGGGACAGGGCATCCCAAGAGACCCAGTACTTC. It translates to CASSWDRASQETQYF. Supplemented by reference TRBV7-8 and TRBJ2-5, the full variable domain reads GAGVSQSPRYKVAKRGQDVALRCDPISGHVSLFWYQQALGQGPEFLTYFQNEAQLDKSGLPSDRFFAERPEGSVSTLKIQRTQQEDSAVYLCASSWDRASQETQYFGPGTRLLVL.

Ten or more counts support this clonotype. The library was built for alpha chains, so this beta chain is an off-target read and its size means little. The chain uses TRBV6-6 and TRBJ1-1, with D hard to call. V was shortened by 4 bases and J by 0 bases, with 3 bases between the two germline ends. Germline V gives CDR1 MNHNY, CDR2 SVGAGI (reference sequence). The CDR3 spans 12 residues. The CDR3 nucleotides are TGTGCCAGCAGTTGGGTGAACACTGAAGCTTTCTTT. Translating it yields CASSWVNTEAFF.

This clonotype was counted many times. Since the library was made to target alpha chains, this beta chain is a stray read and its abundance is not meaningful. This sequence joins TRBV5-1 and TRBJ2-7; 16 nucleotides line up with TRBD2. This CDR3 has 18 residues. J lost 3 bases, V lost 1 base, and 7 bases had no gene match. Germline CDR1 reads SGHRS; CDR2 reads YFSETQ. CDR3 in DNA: TGCGCCAGCAGCTTGAGTCCGGGACTAGCGGGAGGGGGCTACGAGCAGTACTTC. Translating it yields CASSLSPGLAGGGYEQYF.

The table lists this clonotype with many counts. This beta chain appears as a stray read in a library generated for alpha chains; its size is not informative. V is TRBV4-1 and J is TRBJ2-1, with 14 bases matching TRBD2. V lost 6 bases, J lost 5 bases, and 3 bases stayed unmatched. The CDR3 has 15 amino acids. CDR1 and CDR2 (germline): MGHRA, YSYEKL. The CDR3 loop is CASRGGLAGDNEQFF. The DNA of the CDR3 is TGCGCCAGCAGGGGGGGACTAGCGGGAGACAATGAGCAGTTCTTC.

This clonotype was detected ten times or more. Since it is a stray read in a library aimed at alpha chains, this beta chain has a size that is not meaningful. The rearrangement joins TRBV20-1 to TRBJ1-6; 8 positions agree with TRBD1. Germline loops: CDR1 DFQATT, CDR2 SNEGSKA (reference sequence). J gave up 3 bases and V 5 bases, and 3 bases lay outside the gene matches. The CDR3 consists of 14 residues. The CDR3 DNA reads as TGCAGTGCTGAGGACAGGGACTATAATTCACCCCTCCACTTT. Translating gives CSAEDRDYNSPLHF.

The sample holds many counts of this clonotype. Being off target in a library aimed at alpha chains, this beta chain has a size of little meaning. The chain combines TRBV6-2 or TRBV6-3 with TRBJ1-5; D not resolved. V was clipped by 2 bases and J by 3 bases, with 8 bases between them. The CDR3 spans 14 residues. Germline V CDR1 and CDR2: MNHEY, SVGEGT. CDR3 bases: TGTGCCAGCAGTTACAAAGGCCACAATCAGCCCCAGCATTTT. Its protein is CASSYKGHNQPQHF.

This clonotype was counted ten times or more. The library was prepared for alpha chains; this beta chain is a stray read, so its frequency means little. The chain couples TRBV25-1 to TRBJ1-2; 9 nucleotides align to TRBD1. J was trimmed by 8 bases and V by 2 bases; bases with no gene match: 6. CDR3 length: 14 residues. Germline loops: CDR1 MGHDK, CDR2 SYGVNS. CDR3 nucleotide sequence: TGTGCCAGCAGTGAACAGGACAGGGGCCTGGGCTACACCTTC. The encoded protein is CASSEQDRGLGYTF.

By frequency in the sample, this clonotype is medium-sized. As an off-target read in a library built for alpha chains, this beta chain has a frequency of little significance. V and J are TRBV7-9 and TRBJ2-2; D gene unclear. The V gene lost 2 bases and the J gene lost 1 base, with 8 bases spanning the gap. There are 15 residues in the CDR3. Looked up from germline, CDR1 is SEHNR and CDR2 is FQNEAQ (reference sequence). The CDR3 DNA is TGTGCCAGCAGCTTAAGCAGGTGGAACACCGGGGAGCTGTTTTTT. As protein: CASSLSRWNTGELFF.

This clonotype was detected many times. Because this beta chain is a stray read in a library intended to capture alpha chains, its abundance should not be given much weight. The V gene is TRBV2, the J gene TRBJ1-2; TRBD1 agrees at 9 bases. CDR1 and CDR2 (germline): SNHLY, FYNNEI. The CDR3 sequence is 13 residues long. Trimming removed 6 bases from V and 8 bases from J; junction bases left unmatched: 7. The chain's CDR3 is CASSRDRERGYTF. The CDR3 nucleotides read TGTGCCAGCAGCCGGGACAGGGAACGGGGCTACACCTTC. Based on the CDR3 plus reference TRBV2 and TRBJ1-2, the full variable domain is EPEVTQTPSHQVTQMGQEVILRCVPISNHLYFYWYRQILGQKVEFLVSFYNNEISEKSEIFDDQFSVERPDGSNFTLKIRSTKLEDSAMYFCASSRDRERGYTFGSGTRLTVV.

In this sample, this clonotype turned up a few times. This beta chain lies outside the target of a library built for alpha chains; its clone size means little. CDR3 protein: CATSDKGLANTGELFF. The CDR3 nucleotides read TGTGCCACCAGTGATAAGGGGTTGGCGAACACCGGGGAGCTGTTTTTT. The rearrangement links TRBV24-1 to TRBJ2-2, with TRBD1 as a possible D gene (5 bases). Trimming pared 3 bases from V and 0 bases from J, leaving 10 bases between. CDR3 size: 16 residues. Germline lookup yields CDR1 KGHDR and CDR2 SFDVKD.

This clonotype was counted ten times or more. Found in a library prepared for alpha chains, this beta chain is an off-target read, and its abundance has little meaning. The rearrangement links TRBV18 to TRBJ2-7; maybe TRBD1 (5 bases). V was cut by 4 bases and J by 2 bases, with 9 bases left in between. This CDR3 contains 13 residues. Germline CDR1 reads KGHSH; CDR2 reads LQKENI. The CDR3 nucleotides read TGTGCCAGCTCACAAGGACACCCCTACGAGCAGTACTTC. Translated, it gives CASSQGHPYEQYF.

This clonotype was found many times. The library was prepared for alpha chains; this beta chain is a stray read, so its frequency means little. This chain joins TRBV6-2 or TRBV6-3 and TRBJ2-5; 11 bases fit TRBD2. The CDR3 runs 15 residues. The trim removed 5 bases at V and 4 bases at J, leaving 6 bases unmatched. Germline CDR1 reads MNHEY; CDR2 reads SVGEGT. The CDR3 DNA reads TGTGCCAGCAGTACCTTAGCGGGAGGGCTAGAGACCCAGTACTTC. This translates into CASSTLAGGLETQYF.

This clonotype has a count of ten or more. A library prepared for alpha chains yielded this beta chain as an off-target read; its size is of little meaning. CDR3 DNA sequence: TGCAGCGTATTGACAGGGTTGCATCAGCCCCAGCATTTT. Its protein product is CSVLTGLHQPQHF. The V gene is TRBV29-1, the J gene TRBJ1-5, with 7 bases that match TRBD1. Germline values: CDR1 SQVTM, CDR2 ANQGSEA. The ends lost 6 bases at V and 5 bases at J; junction bases unmatched: 7. This CDR3 contains 13 residues.

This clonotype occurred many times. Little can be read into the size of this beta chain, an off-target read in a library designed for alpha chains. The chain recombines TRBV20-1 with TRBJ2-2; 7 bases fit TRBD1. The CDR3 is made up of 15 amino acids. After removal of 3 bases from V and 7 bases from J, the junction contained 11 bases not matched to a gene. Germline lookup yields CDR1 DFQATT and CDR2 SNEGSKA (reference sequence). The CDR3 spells CSARKTGLVGGELFF. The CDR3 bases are TGCAGTGCTAGGAAGACAGGGCTCGTCGGCGGGGAGCTGTTTTTT.

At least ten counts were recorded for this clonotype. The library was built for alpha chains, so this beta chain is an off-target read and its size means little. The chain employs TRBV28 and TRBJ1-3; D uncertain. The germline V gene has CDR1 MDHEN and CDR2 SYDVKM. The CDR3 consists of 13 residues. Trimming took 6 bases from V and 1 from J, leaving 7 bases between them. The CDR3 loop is CASSTGSGNTIYF. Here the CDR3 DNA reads TGTGCCAGCAGCACGGGGTCTGGAAACACCATATATTTT. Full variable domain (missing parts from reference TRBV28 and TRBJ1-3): DVKVTQSSRYLVKRTGEKVFLECVQDMDHENMFWYRQDPGLGLRLIYFSYDVKMKEKGDIPEGYSVSREKKERFSLILESASTNQTSMYLCASSTGSGNTIYFGEGSWLTVV.

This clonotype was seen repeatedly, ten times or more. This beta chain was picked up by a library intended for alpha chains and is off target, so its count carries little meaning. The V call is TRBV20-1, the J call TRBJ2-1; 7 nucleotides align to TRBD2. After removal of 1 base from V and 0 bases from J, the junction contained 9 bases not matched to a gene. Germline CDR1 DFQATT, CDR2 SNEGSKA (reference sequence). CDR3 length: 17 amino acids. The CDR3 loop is CSARGDPGRSSYNEQFF. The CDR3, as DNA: TGCAGTGCTAGAGGCGATCCCGGGAGGAGCTCCTACAATGAGCAGTTCTTC.

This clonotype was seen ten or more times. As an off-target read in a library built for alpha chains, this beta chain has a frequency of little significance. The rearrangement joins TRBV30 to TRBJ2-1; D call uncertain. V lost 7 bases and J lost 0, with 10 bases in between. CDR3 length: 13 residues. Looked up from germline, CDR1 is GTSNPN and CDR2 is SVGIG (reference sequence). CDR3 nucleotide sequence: TGTGCCTCCGAGCCTAGCTCCTACAATGAGCAGTTCTTC. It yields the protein CASEPSSYNEQFF.

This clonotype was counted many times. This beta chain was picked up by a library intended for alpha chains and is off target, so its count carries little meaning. As DNA, the CDR3 is TGTGCCAGCTCACCACCGTTTGGGGTGGGCAATGAGCAGTTCTTC. Amino acid sequence: CASSPPFGVGNEQFF. This chain joins TRBV18 and TRBJ2-1, with no clear D. The CDR3 is made up of 15 amino acids. Germline loops: CDR1 KGHSH, CDR2 LQKENI. V was pared by 0 bases and J by 6 bases, with 12 bases between.

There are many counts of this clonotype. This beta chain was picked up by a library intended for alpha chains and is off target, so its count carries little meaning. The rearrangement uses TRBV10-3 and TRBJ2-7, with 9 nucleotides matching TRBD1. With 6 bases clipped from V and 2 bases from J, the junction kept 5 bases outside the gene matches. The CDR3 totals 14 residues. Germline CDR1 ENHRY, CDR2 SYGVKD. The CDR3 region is CAISPGTGPYEQYF. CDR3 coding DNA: TGTGCCATCAGCCCCGGGACAGGGCCCTACGAGCAGTACTTC.

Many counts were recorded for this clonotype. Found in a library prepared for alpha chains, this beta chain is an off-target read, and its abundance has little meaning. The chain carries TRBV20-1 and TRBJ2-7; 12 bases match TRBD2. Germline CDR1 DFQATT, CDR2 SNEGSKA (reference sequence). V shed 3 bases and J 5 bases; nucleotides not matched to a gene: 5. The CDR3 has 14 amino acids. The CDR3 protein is CSASRTSGTHEQYF. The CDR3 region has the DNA TGCAGTGCTAGTAGGACTAGCGGGACCCACGAGCAGTACTTC.